This T cell receptor (beta chain) was recorded in a study of blood T cell repertoires in COVID-19. Germline trimming cut 3 bases from V and 4 bases from J; bases unmatched to any gene: 5. The CDR3 is made up of 15 amino acids. Germline V gene lookup returns CDR1 MNHNS and CDR2 SASEGT. In the authors' methods: Researchers report that nucleated cell counts were estimated from reference gene primer amplification. This table comes from immunoSEQ multiplex PCR, and its TCRdb copy is limited to in-frame clones, with some not included. V and J calls and clone size follow that table, whereas D and trimming were derived from the DNA. This table holds some 150,000 clones, more than 65% found once.

The sequenced material came from peripheral blood. This TCR was sampled from a woman older than 75 with acute or convalescent COVID-19. The chain recombines TRBV6-1 with TRBJ2-1, with TRBD1 matching 8 bases. As DNA, the CDR3 is TGTGCCAGCAGTGAGGGAACAGGGGGTTACAATGAGCAGTTCTTC. Translating gives CASSEGTGGYNEQFF.